Sequencing of this T cell receptor beta chain was carried out in a study of cytotoxic CD8 clonotypes in ibrutinib-treated CLL (dated by TCRdb to the early 2020s). As for the study more broadly: The cohort was composed of under 12 relapsed/refractory and roughly 16 treatment-naive patients; IGHV unmutated status was identified in 17 patients. Partial responses were observed in 24 patients and complete responses in 2; after a median follow-up of around 68 months, remission was maintained in roughly 15 patients and progression was observed in roughly twelve. Response samples were obtained after a median of about 13 months of treatment, with a range of about 6 to 36 months. Samples averaged about 260,000 productive templates and around 91,000 productive rearrangements. Of the 90 or so participants in the trial, about 25 had longitudinal samples available. Cryopreserved peripheral blood mononuclear cells were collected at three points: before therapy, at response, and at either sustained remission or disease progression.

The junction shows trimming of 7 bases on V and 4 bases on J, and the gene matches do not reach 10 bases of it. For CDR1 and CDR2, the germline V gene (reference sequence) lists MNHNY and SVGAGI. The CDR3 runs 15 residues from the cysteine to the phenylalanine. Just CDR3 DNA is preserved here, 45 bases in frame from base 1. Broad study findings and their caveats: Clonality rose at ibrutinib response, remained stable during sustained remission, and dropped back toward baseline at progression. Baseline clonality was found to be higher than that of age-matched healthy donors and was strongly correlated with circulating CD8+ T-cell counts. Public clonotypes were rare and either shrank or stayed stable during treatment, and the rise in clonality at ibrutinib response reflected expansion of private clonotypes. Sampling times were not matched between sustained-remission and progressing patients, and lymph node repertoires were not studied.

A MiSeq instrument was used for deep resolution sequencing, which targeted depths ranging from 1 in 1 million up to 1 in 200,000 T cells, with coverage averaging 10x for each clonotype. TCR beta libraries were generated with the immunoSEQ hsTCRB Kit. Per the original workflow: The data were analyzed with ImmunoSEQ Analyzer and ImmunoSEQ Data Assistant, and V, D and J gene assignments followed IMGT definitions. Clonality was computed as one minus normalized Shannon entropy of productive rearrangement frequencies, ranging from 0 to 1. Public clonotype analysis was restricted to overrepresented clonotypes comprising at least 0.05% of each patient's repertoire. Some 13 age-matched healthy donor repertoires from immuneACCESS served as clonality controls. TCRdb holds this immuneACCESS table with in-frame rearrangements only. Some clones are missing; in checked studies, unresolved V genes explain under half, and the rest has no known cause. From that table come the V and J calls and clone size; the DNA was used to work out D and trimming. The sample table records hundreds of thousands of clones; about 80% of these occur just once. The ten largest clones add up to roughly 6.3% of the sample.

For TCR beta library preparation, roughly 2 micrograms of genomic DNA was extracted from cryopreserved PBMCs. High-throughput TCR beta sequencing was performed on longitudinal blood samples from CLL patients receiving ibrutinib monotherapy. The patients took part in an open-label, single-center phase 2 trial of ibrutinib monotherapy. Worth noting for this clone: Its antigen is currently not known. There are no base qualities to consult, and no much larger clone falls within one base.

The rearranged segments are TRBV6-6 and TRBJ2-5; a stretch of 9 junction bases matches TRBD1. This TCR came from a human donor with chronic lymphocytic leukemia. Sequenced here: PBMCs, sampled before ibrutinib treatment. The DNA sequence is as follows: TGTGCCAGCAACACCGGGGACAGGGTGGGAGAGACCCAGTACTTC. The encoded protein is CASNTGDRVGETQYF.